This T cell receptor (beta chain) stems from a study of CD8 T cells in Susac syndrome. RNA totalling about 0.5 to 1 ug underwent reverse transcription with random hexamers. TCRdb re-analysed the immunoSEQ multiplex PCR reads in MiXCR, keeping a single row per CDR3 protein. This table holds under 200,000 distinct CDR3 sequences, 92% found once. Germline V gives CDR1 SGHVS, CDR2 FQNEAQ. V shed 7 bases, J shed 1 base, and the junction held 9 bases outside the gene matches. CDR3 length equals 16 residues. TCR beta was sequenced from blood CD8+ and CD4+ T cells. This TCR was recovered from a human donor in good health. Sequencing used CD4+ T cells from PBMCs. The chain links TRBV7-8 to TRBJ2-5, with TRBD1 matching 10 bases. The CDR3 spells CASIRRGDRGQETQYF. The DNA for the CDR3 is TGTGCCAGCATCCGGAGGGGGGACAGGGGCCAAGAGACCCAGTACTTC.